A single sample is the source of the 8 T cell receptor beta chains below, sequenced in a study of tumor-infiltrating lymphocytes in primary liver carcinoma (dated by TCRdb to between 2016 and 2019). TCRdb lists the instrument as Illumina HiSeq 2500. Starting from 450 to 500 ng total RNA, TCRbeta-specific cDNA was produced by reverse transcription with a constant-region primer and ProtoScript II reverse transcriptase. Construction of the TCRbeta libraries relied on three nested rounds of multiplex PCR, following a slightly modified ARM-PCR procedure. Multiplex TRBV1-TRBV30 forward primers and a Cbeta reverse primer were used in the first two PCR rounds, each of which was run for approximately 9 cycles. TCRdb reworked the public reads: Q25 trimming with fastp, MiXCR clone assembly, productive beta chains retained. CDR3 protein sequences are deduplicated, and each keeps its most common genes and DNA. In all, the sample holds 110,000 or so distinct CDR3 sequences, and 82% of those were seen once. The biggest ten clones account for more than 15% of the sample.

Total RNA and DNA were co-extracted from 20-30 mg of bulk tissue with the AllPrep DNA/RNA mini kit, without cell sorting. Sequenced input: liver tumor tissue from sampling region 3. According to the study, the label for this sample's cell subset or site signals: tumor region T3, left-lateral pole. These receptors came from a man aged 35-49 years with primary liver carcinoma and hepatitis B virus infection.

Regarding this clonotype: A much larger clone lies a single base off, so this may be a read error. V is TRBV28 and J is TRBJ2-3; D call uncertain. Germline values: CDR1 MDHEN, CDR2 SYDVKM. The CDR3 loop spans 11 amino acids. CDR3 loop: CGSSSPDTQYF. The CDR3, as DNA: TGTGGCAGCAGTTCCCCAGATACGCAGTATTTT.

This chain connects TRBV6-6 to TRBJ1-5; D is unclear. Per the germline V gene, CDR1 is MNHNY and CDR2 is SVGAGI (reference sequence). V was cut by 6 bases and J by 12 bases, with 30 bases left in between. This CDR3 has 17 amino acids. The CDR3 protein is CASSPYLDDRFNELQHF. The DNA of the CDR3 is TGTGCCAGCAGCCCCTACCTGGACGATCGCTTCAATGAGCTCCAGCATTTT.

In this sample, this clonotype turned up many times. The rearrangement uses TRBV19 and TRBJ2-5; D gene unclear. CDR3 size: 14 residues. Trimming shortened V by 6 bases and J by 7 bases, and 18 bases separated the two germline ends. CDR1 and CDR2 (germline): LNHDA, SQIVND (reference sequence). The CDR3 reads CASSRDAGLGTQYF. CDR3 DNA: TGTGCCAGTAGCCGAGACGCCGGGTTGGGGACCCAGTACTTC.

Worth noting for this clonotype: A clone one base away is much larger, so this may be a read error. The CDR3 bases are TGTGCCAGTAGGCCCGGGACTTCGATAGATACGCAGTGTTTT. Protein sequence: CASRPGTSIDTQCF. V usage is TRBV19 and J usage is TRBJ2-3; D is possibly TRBD2 (6 bases). The CDR3 is 14 amino acids. CDR1 and CDR2 from the germline V gene are LNHDA and SQIVND (reference sequence).

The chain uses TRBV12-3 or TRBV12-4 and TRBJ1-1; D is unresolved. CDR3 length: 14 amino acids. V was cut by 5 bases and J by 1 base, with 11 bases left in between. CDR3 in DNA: TGTGCCAGCAGTATCTCGGACCAGAACACTGAAGCTTTCTTT. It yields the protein CASSISDQNTEAFF.

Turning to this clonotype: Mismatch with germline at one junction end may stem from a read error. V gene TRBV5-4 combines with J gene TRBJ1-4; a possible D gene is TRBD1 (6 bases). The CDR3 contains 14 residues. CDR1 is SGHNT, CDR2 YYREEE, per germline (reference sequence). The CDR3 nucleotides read TGTGCCAACAGCCCACGACCCGGGACAAGAACGTCTGGATTT. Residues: CANSPRPGTRTSGF.

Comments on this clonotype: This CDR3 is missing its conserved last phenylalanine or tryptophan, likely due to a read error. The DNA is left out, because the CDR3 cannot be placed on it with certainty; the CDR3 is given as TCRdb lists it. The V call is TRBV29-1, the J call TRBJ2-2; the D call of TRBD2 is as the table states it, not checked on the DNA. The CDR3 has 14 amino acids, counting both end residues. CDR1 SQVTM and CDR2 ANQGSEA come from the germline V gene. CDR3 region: CSVATSANTGELYS.

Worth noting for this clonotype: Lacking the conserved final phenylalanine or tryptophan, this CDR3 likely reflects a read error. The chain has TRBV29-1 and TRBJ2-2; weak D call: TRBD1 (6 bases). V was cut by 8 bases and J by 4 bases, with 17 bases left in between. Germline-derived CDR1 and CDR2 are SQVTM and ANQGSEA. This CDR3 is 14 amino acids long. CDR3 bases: TGCAGCAGTGCGACAGGCAGTGGCACCGGGGAGCTGTTTTAT. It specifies CSSATGSGTGELFY.